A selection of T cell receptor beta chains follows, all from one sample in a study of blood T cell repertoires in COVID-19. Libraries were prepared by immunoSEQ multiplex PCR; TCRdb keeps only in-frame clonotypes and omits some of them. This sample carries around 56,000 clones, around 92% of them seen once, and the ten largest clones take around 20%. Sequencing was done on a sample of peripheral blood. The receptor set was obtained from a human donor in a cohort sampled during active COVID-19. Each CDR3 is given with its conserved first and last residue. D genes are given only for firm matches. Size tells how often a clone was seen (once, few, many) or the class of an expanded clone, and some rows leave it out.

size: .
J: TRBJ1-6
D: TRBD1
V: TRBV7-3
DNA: TGTGCCAGCAGCTTGGCACAGGGGGCAAATTCACCCCTCCACTTT
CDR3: CASSLAQGANSPLHF

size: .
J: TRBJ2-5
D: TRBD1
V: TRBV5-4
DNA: TGTGCCAGCAGCTTGACAGGGGGCGGAGAGACCCAGTACTTC
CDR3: CASSLTGGGETQYF

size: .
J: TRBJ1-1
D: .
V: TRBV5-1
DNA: TGCGCCAGCACCAAGGGCGGGGGAAACACTGAAGCTTTCTTT
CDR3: CASTKGGGNTEAFF

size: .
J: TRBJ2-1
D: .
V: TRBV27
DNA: TGTGCCAGCAGTTCACTAGGGGGTGGGGAGTTCTTC
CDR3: CASSSLGGGEFF

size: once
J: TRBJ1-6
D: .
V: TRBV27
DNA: TGTGCCAGCACCCTGACAGGTCGCTCCTATAATTCACCCCTCCACTTT
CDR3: CASTLTGRSYNSPLHF

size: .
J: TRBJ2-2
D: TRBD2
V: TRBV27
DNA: TGTGCCAGCAGTTTACGGCTAGCGGGTTTTTCCTTGAACACCGGGGAGCTGTTTTTT
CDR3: CASSLRLAGFSLNTGELFF

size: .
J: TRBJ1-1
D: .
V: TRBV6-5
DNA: TGTGCCAGCAGAGACAGGCAGAACACTGAAGCTTTCTTT
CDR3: CASRDRQNTEAFF

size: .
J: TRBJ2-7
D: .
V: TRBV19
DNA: TGTGCCAGTAGTCATAAGGCAGACATCTACGAGCAGTACTTC
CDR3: CASSHKADIYEQYF

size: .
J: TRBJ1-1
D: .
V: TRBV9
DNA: TGTGCCAGCAGCCCGTCGCGGGGCTTGGTCACTGAAGCTTTCTTT
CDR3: CASSPSRGLVTEAFF

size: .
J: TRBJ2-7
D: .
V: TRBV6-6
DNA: TGTGCCAGCAAGCGGACGGACTCCTACGAGCAGTACTTC
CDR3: CASKRTDSYEQYF

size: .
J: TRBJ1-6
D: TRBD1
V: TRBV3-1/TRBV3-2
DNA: TGTGCCAGCAGCCACAACAGGGGTGGCAATTCACCCCTCCACTTT
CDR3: CASSHNRGGNSPLHF

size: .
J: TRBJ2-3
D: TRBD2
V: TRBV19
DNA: TGTGCCAGTAGTATAGATTCCTCGGGGCTAGCGGGCGTTACGGATACGCAGTATTTT
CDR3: CASSIDSSGLAGVTDTQYF

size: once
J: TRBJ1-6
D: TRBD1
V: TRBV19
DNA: TGTGCCAGTAGTACCCGGACAGGGATTAATTCACCCCTCCACTTT
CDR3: CASSTRTGINSPLHF

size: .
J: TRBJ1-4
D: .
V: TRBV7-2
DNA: TGTGCCAGCAGCTTAGGGGCGGGCGAAAAACTGTTTTTT
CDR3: CASSLGAGEKLFF

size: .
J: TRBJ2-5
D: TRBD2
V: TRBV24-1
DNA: TGTGCCACCAGTGATTCAACTAGCGGGGGAGAGACCCAGTACTTC
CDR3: CATSDSTSGGETQYF

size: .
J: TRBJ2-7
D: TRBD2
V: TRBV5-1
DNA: TGCGCCAGCAGCTCGACTAGCGATTCCTACGAGCAGTACTTC
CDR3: CASSSTSDSYEQYF